There are a few counts of the clone carrying this TCR beta chain. As yet, its antigen is unknown. Unique molecular identifiers were built into the TCR beta cDNA libraries. The source material, roughly 0.9 to 10 million T cells, gave rise to 510,000 or so cDNA molecules. TCRdb fed the PCR reads into MiXCR, producing one record per CDR3 protein. This sample has about 620,000 distinct CDR3 sequences, with around 44% found just once. This CDR3 is 14 amino acids long. The V and J ends lost 2 bases and 8 bases respectively, with 14 bases between them. CDR1 is SGHRS, CDR2 YFSETQ, per germline. This specimen comes from a study of post-analysis software for immune sequencing data. Study-wide points: By F measure, samples from a shared preparation batch strongly co-clustered. Controls showed lower frequencies than patients for 4 or 5 TRBV segments, and TRBV5-6, TRBV5-1 and TRBV20-1 were among these. Among multiple sclerosis patients, normalized Chao1 diversity was significantly below that of controls.

The sample comprised blood. This receptor was taken from a girl under 18 with multiple sclerosis. The chain recombines TRBV5-1 with TRBJ2-1; unclear D gene. The CDR3 sequence is CASSFQSTIDEQFF. CDR3 sequence (DNA): TGCGCCAGCAGCTTCCAGAGCACCATCGATGAGCAGTTCTTC. Looking up the rest from reference TRBV5-1 and TRBJ2-1 gives the full variable domain: KAGVTQTPRYLIKTRGQQVTLSCSPISGHRSVSWYQQTPGQGLQFLFEYFSETQRNKGNFPGRFSGRQFSNSRSEMNVSTLELGDSALYLCASSFQSTIDEQFFGPGTRLTVL.